This entry lists 28 T cell receptor beta chains sequenced from one sample in a study of T-cell reconstitution after alpha-beta-depleted transplantation in children. The authors prepared the TCRbeta library with unique molecular identifiers. TCRdb recomputed calls from the PCR reads with MiXCR, one row per CDR3 protein. The table lists hundreds of thousands of distinct CDR3 sequences, 16% of them singletons. Source: PBMCs from the stem cell graft donor, taken from the stem cell graft. Receptors originate from a human donor who donated a stem cell graft to a child with acute myeloid leukemia.

V and J are TRBV29-1 and TRBJ1-2, with D hard to call. Germline CDR1 SQVTM, CDR2 ANQGSEA. The germline V and J ends were trimmed by 6 bases and 5 bases, with 10 bases remaining between them. There are 11 residues in the CDR3. The CDR3 reads CSVAVGYGYTF. CDR3 bases: TGCAGCGTCGCGGTTGGATATGGCTACACCTTC.

This clonotype was counted a few times. The J gene is TRBJ2-1, the V gene TRBV13; the match to TRBD2 covers 10 bases. CDR1 is PRHDT, CDR2 FYEKMQ, per germline (reference sequence). V lost 3 bases to trimming and J lost 4 bases; unmatched junction nucleotides: 12. The length of the CDR3 is 18 residues. CDR3 bases: TGTGCCAGCAGCTTCCTCCTGGGGGTAGCGGGGGGTTACAATGAGCAGTTCTTC. The encoded protein is CASSFLLGVAGGYNEQFF.

In this sample, this clonotype turned up a few times. The CDR3 bases are TGCAGCGCTCAGTTGGAGGGGAAAGCGGGGGGGCCCGGCGGGGAGCTGTTTTTT. As protein: CSAQLEGKAGGPGGELFF. The chain has TRBV29-1 and TRBJ2-2; 10 nucleotides line up with TRBD2. Germline trimming cut 7 bases from V and 7 bases from J; bases unmatched to any gene: 21. This CDR3 is built from 18 residues. The germline V gene has CDR1 SQVTM and CDR2 ANQGSEA.

This clonotype has ten or more counts. V and J are TRBV20-1 and TRBJ2-1; 12 nucleotides match TRBD1. Germline V gene sequence: CDR1 DFQATT, CDR2 SNEGSKA (reference sequence). This CDR3 has 17 amino acids. Trimming removed 0 bases from V and 8 bases from J; junction bases left unmatched: 11. The CDR3 DNA follows: TGCAGTGCTAGAGATGAGGACGGGACAGGGGGCGGGGATGAGCAGTTCTTC. Residues: CSARDEDGTGGGDEQFF.

The chain carries TRBV7-2 and TRBJ1-1, with D hard to call. Deletions cut 1 base from V and 0 bases from J, with 15 bases between. The CDR3 runs to 17 residues. The V gene's germline CDR1 is SGHTA and CDR2 FQGNSA. The CDR3 is CASSLGAGLLMNTEAFF. DNA of the CDR3: TGTGCCAGCAGCTTAGGAGCCGGGCTCCTCATGAACACTGAAGCTTTCTTT.

This clonotype was counted between two and nine times. The DNA for the CDR3 is TGCAGCGTTGTCCAGCAGAACACCGGGGAGCTGTTTTTT. It yields the protein CSVVQQNTGELFF. The J gene is TRBJ2-2, the V gene TRBV29-1, with unresolved D. This CDR3 region has 13 residues. Germline CDR1 is SQVTM and CDR2 is ANQGSEA. Between the trimmed V and J ends, which lost 4 bases and 1 base, there was a span of 7 bases.

The V and J genes are TRBV7-3 and TRBJ2-2; unclear D gene. The CDR3 length is 15 residues. From germline, CDR1 is SGHTA and CDR2 FQGTGA. V was pared by 0 bases and J by 3 bases, with 8 bases between. CDR3 sequence reads: CASSLTGGDTGELFF. As DNA, the CDR3 is TGTGCCAGCAGCTTAACCGGCGGTGACACCGGGGAGCTGTTTTTT. Drawing the rest from reference TRBV7-3 and TRBJ2-2, the complete variable domain is GAGVSQTPSNKVTEKGKYVELRCDPISGHTALYWYRQSLGQGPEFLIYFQGTGAADDSGLPNDRFFAVRPEGSVSTLKIQRTERGDSAVYLCASSLTGGDTGELFFGEGSRLTVL.

The chain carries TRBV3-1 and TRBJ2-2; 9 bases map to TRBD2. The germline gives CDR1 LGHDT, CDR2 YNNKEL (reference sequence). The CDR3 covers 20 residues. The ends lost 1 base at V and 0 bases at J; junction bases unmatched: 12. The CDR3 reads CASSQVWKRSGGANTGELFF. Written as DNA, the CDR3 is TGTGCCAGCAGCCAAGTGTGGAAGCGTAGCGGGGGTGCGAACACCGGGGAGCTGTTTTTT.

This clonotype has a count of ten or more. DNA for the CDR3: TGTGCCAGCAGTGGGGACAGATCATGGAATCAGCCCCAGCATTTT. Protein: CASSGDRSWNQPQHF. This chain connects TRBV12-3 or TRBV12-4 to TRBJ1-5; TRBD1 matches 7 bases. The CDR3 loop spans 15 amino acids. V shed 5 bases and J 4 bases; nucleotides not matched to a gene: 8.

This clonotype showed up many times. The V and J genes are TRBV5-1 and TRBJ2-5; 8 bases align to TRBD1. The CDR3 has 16 residues. Germline loops: CDR1 SGHRS, CDR2 YFSETQ. The V segment lost 4 bases and the J segment 5 bases; nucleotides outside the gene matches: 13. CDR3 coding DNA: TGCGCCAGCAGCAGTGGGCACAGGGGGACGTCGGAGACCCAGTACTTC. Protein: CASSSGHRGTSETQYF.

At least ten counts were recorded for this clonotype. V usage is TRBV4-3 and J usage is TRBJ2-7; D may be TRBD1 (5 bases). The CDR3 runs 15 residues. With 1 base removed from V and 5 bases from J, the gap between germline ends came to 15 bases. Per germline, CDR1 LGHNA and CDR2 YSLEER. The CDR3 nucleotides read TGCGCCAGCAGCCAAGCGGCAGGGTTATTCCACGAGCAGTACTTC. It encodes CASSQAAGLFHEQYF.

In its sample, this clonotype was seen many times. The V gene is TRBV20-1, the J gene TRBJ2-3; D not certain. Germline CDR1 DFQATT, CDR2 SNEGSKA (reference sequence). CDR3 length: 16 amino acids. Trimming shortened V by 0 bases and J by 0 bases, and 13 bases separated the two germline ends. In DNA, the CDR3 is TGCAGTGCTAGAGATAATCCAGCCTCTAGCACAGATACGCAGTATTTT. Protein product: CSARDNPASSTDTQYF.

This sequence joins TRBV5-1 and TRBJ1-1; D is ambiguous. This CDR3 comprises 13 residues. Trimming took 0 bases from V and 7 from J, leaving 10 bases between them. Germline V gene lookup returns CDR1 SGHRS and CDR2 YFSETQ. This CDR3 is CASSLDSSNEAFF. Written as DNA, the CDR3 is TGCGCCAGCAGCTTGGACAGCTCGAATGAAGCTTTCTTT.

On this clonotype itself: A much larger clone is a single base away; this may be a read error. This chain connects TRBV10-3 to TRBJ2-7; perhaps TRBD1 as D (5 bases). V gave up 4 bases and J gave up 4 bases, with 11 bases separating them. The length of the CDR3 is 13 residues. The germline CDR1 and CDR2 sequences are ENHRY and SYGVKD. This chain's CDR3 is CAISGQTEYEQYF. The DNA for the CDR3 is TGTGCCATCAGTGGACAGACTGAGTACGAGCAGTACTTC.

This clonotype appeared many times. V usage is TRBV5-6 and J usage is TRBJ2-1, with 8 positions matching TRBD2. Germline loops: CDR1 SGHDT, CDR2 YYEEEE. The length of the CDR3 is 15 residues. V was clipped by 0 bases and J by 7 bases; unmatched bases: 6. The CDR3 nucleotides are TGTGCCAGCAGCTTGGTTAGCGGGGTAGAAAATGAGCAGTTCTTC. Its protein is CASSLVSGVENEQFF.

This clonotype came up many times. The V call is TRBV20-1, the J call TRBJ2-7; D call uncertain. Germline values: CDR1 DFQATT, CDR2 SNEGSKA (reference sequence). V was clipped by 3 bases and J by 5 bases, with 5 bases between them. The CDR3 is 10 residues long. CDR3 sequence reads: CSASMNEQYF. Written as DNA, the CDR3 is TGCAGTGCTAGTATGAACGAGCAGTACTTC.

The chain employs TRBV24-1 and TRBJ2-2, with D possibly matching TRBD1 (6 bases). This CDR3 comprises 16 residues. Germline values: CDR1 KGHDR, CDR2 SFDVKD. V was trimmed by 0 bases and J by 5 bases, leaving 12 bases between them. The CDR3 DNA reads as TGTGCCACCAGTGATTTGGCCCCAGGGGCTACCGGGGAGCTGTTTTTT. Translation gives CATSDLAPGATGELFF.

The chain uses TRBV20-1 and TRBJ2-4, with D tentatively TRBD2 (5 bases). CDR1 is DFQATT and CDR2 is SNEGSKA in the germline V gene (reference sequence). V gave up 1 base and J gave up 1 base, with 17 bases separating them. This CDR3 has 17 residues. CDR3 nucleotides: TGCAGTGCTAGAGTCCCAGGACTGGACCCTGCCAAAAACATTCAGTACTTC. This translates into CSARVPGLDPAKNIQYF.

In its sample, this clonotype was seen many times. The chain employs TRBV4-2 and TRBJ2-3; D unclear. CDR1 LGHNA and CDR2 YNFKEQ come from the germline V gene. The V end lost 4 bases, the J end lost 2 bases, and 7 bases lay between the germline ends. CDR3 size: 13 residues. CDR3 amino acids: CASSLWVTDTQYF. CDR3 bases: TGTGCCAGCAGCCTCTGGGTCACAGATACGCAGTATTTT.

The rearrangement uses TRBV7-2 and TRBJ2-1; 7 bases are a match to TRBD2. With 2 bases clipped from V and 9 bases from J, the junction kept 16 bases outside the gene matches. The CDR3 loop spans 17 amino acids. Germline loops: CDR1 SGHTA, CDR2 FQGNSA. In nucleotides, the CDR3 is TGTGCCAGCAGCTTAAGGGGCCGGCGAGGGGAGGGGAGTGAGCAGTTCTTC. Translating gives CASSLRGRRGEGSEQFF.

V gene TRBV7-9 combines with J gene TRBJ1-4; 9 bases line up with TRBD1. The CDR3 is 15 residues long. Germline V CDR1 and CDR2: SEHNR, FQNEAQ (reference sequence). J was trimmed by 6 bases and V by 1 base; bases with no gene match: 3. For the CDR3, the DNA is TGTGCCAGCAGCTTAGGGGACAGGGTACATGAAAAACTGTTTTTT. It translates to CASSLGDRVHEKLFF.

This clonotype was detected many times. V is TRBV20-1 and J is TRBJ2-2; 9 bases line up with TRBD1. From germline, CDR1 is DFQATT and CDR2 SNEGSKA (reference sequence). V lost 0 bases and J lost 2; bases outside the gene matches: 1. CDR3 length equals 15 residues. DNA for the CDR3: TGCAGTGCTAGAGAGGGACAGGGAAACACCGGGGAGCTGTTTTTT. Translation: CSAREGQGNTGELFF.

This clonotype was counted many times. This rearrangement joins TRBV6-5 to TRBJ2-5; D remains ambiguous. CDR1 is MNHEY, CDR2 SVGAGI, per germline. V was pared by 2 bases and J by 5 bases, with 12 bases between. The CDR3 runs to 14 residues. Here the CDR3 DNA reads TGTGCCAGCAGTTACGGAGTATTTGAGGAGACCCAGTACTTC. This gives the protein CASSYGVFEETQYF.

V gene TRBV7-9 combines with J gene TRBJ2-6; TRBD2 aligns across 7 bases. Germline CDR1 SEHNR, CDR2 FQNEAQ (reference sequence). The ends lost 1 base at V and 2 bases at J; junction bases unmatched: 2. The CDR3 has 16 residues. The CDR3 reads CASSLEGLTGANVLTF. CDR3 bases: TGTGCCAGCAGCTTAGAGGGACTAACTGGGGCCAACGTCCTGACTTTC.

There are a few counts of this clonotype. This sequence joins TRBV5-1 and TRBJ1-4; 10 bases are shared with TRBD1. The germline V gene encodes CDR1 SGHRS and CDR2 YFSETQ. With V trimmed by 7 bases and J by 0 bases, 9 bases remained unmatched. The CDR3 extends over 17 amino acids. DNA of the CDR3: TGCGCCAGCCGTCCCGGGACAGGGGTGGCAACTAATGAAAAACTGTTTTTT. This translates into CASRPGTGVATNEKLFF. Filled out from reference TRBV5-1 and TRBJ1-4, the complete variable domain reads KAGVTQTPRYLIKTRGQQVTLSCSPISGHRSVSWYQQTPGQGLQFLFEYFSETQRNKGNFPGRFSGRQFSNSRSEMNVSTLELGDSALYLCASRPGTGVATNEKLFFGSGTQLSVL.

This chain uses TRBV4-1 with TRBJ1-1; D possibly corresponds to TRBD1 (5 bases). In germline, CDR1 is MGHRA, CDR2 YSYEKL. This CDR3 comprises 15 residues. Trimming stripped 4 bases from V and 0 bases from J, with 12 bases between. The CDR3 region has the DNA TGCGCCAGCAGCCTGGGGGGTATCCTGAACACTGAAGCTTTCTTT. It yields the protein CASSLGGILNTEAFF.

The V call is TRBV6-4, the J call TRBJ2-7, with 10 nucleotides matching TRBD2. CDR1 is MRHNA, CDR2 SNTAGT, per germline. CDR3 length: 14 amino acids. J lost 6 bases, V lost 6 bases, and 8 bases had no gene match. CDR3 in DNA: TGTGCCAGCAGCCCCCAGCGGGGGGGCCTCGAGCAGTACTTC. This codes for CASSPQRGGLEQYF.

Only a few counts were recorded for this clonotype. The rearrangement joins TRBV20-1 to TRBJ1-1; 7 bases are a match to TRBD1. Germline assignment: CDR1 DFQATT and CDR2 SNEGSKA (reference sequence). There are 13 residues in the CDR3. Germline trimming cut 1 base from V and 6 bases from J; bases unmatched to any gene: 5. In DNA form, the CDR3 reads TGCAGTGCTAGAGGTCGACAGGGCTCTGAAGCTTTCTTT. It translates to CSARGRQGSEAFF.